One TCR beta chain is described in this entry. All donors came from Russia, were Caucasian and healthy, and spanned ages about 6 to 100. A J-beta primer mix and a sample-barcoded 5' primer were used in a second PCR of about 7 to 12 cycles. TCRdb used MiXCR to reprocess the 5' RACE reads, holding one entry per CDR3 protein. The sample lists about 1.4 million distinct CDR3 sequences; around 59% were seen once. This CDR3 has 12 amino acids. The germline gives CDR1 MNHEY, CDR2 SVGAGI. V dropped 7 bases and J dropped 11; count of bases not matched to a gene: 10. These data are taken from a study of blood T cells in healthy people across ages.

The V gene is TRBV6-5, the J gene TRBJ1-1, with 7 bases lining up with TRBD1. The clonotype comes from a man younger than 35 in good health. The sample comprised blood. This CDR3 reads CASILRDRAAFF. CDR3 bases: TGTGCCAGCATTCTCAGAGACAGGGCGGCTTTCTTT.